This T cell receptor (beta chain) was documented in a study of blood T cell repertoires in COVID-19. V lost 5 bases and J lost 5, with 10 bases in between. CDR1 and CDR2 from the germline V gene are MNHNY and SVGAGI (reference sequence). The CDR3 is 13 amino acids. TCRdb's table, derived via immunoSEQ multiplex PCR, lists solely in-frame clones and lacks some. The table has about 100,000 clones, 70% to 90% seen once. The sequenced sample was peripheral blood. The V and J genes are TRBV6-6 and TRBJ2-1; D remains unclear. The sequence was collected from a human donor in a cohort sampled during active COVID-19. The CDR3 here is CASSREIDNEQFF. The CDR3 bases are TGTGCCAGCAGTCGCGAAATAGACAATGAGCAGTTCTTC.